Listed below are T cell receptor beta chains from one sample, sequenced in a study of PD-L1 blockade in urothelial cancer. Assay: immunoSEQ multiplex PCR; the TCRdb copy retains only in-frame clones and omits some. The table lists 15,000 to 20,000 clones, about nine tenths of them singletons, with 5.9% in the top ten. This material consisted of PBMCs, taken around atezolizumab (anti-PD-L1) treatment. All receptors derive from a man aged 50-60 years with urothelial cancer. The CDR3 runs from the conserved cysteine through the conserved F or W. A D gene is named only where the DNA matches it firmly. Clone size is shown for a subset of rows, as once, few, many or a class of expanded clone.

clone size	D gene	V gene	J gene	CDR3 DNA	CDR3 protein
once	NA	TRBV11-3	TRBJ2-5	TGTGCCAGCAGCTTAGGTTCGACTACCCAAGAGACCCAGTACTTC	CASSLGSTTQETQYF
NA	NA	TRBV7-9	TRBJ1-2	TGTGCCACGGGGGGTCCTAACTATGGCTACACCTTC	CATGGPNYGYTF
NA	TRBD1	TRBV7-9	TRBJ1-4	TGTGCCAGCAGCTTAGCACCGACCGGGACAGCGGCTGAAAAACTGTTTTTT	CASSLAPTGTAAEKLFF
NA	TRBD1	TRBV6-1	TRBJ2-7	TGTGCCAGCAGTGTCTGGACAGGGCCGACCTACGAGCAGTACTTC	CASSVWTGPTYEQYF
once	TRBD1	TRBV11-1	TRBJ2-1	TGTGCCAGCAGCCGATCGGCGACAGGGGGCTTATGGGCCGACAATGAGCAGTTCTTC	CASSRSATGGLWADNEQFF
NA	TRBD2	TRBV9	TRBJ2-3	TGTGCCAGCAGCGCGGGACTAGCGGGGGGGAGAGATACGCAGTATTTT	CASSAGLAGGRDTQYF
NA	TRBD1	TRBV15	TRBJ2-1	TGTGCCACCAGCAGAGATGCTCCGGACAGGGGTTACAATGAGCAGTTCTTC	CATSRDAPDRGYNEQFF
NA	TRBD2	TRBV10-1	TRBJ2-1	TGCGCCAGCGGCCCCGGGACTAGACTGTTCTTC	CASGPGTRLFF
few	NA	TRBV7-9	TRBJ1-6	TGTGCCAGCAGCTTAGTCTCACGGGTTGTTAATTCACCCCTCCACTTT	CASSLVSRVVNSPLHF
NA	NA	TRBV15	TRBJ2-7	TGTGCCACCAGCAGGGAAGGAGGCTCCTACGAGCAGTACTTC	CATSREGGSYEQYF
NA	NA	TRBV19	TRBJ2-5	TGTGCCAGTAGTATAAGCAGGTTAGAGACCCAGTACTTC	CASSISRLETQYF
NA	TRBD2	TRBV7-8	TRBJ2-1	TGTGCCAGCAGCTTCCTAGCGGGAAAATACAATGAGCAGTTCTTC	CASSFLAGKYNEQFF
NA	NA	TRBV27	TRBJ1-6	TGTGCCAGCAGCTTAGATCGGTCTAATTCACCCCTCCACTTT	CASSLDRSNSPLHF
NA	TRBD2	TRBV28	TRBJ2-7	TGTGCCAGCAGTACGGGACTAGGGGATAGGGAGCAGTACTTC	CASSTGLGDREQYF
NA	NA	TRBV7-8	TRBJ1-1	TGTGCCAGCAGCTTGTCATTCCCCAGGGAAAGTGAAGCTTTCTTT	CASSLSFPRESEAFF
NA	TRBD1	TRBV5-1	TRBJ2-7	TGCGCCAGCAGCTTGGGGGACAGGGGGCCTTGGGAGCAGTACTTC	CASSLGDRGPWEQYF
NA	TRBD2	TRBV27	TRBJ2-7	TGTGCCAGTCGGGCGGGGGGCCATAATCTCTACGAGCAGTACTTC	CASRAGGHNLYEQYF
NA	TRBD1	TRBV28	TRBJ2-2	TGTGCCAGCAGTTCGACAGGGAGGGAGCTGTTTTTT	CASSSTGRELFF
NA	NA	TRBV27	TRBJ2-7	TGTGCCAGCAGTTTCGTGGGCCCTACCTACGAGCAGTACTTC	CASSFVGPTYEQYF
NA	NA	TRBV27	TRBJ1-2	TGTGCCAGCAGGAGAGACAGTGATGGCTACACCTTC	CASRRDSDGYTF
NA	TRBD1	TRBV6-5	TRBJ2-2	TGTGCCAGCAGTTACGCGGGACAGGGGATCACCGGGGAGCTGTTTTTT	CASSYAGQGITGELFF
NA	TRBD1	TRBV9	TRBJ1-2	TGTGCCAGCAGCGTTGACAGGGGTACCGGCTATGGCTACACCTTC	CASSVDRGTGYGYTF
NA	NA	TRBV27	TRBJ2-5	TGTGCCAGCAGTCCCCCCAGGGGTCGAGAGACCCAGTACTTC	CASSPPRGRETQYF
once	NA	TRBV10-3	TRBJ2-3	TGTGCCATCAGCGACTTTGGGGACTCGCGCACAGATACGCAGTATTTT	CAISDFGDSRTDTQYF
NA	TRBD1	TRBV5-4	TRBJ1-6	TGTGCCAGCAGCTTCTTTACAGGGGACTCACCCCTCCACTTT	CASSFFTGDSPLHF
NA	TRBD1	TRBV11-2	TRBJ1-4	TGTGCCAGCAGCCTAACAGGGGGCCCTGAAAAACTGTTTTTT	CASSLTGGPEKLFF
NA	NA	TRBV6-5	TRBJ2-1	TGTGCCAGCAGCCGTTCGTTCGGTGAGCAGTTCTTC	CASSRSFGEQFF
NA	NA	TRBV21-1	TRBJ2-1	TGTGCCAGCAGCAAAGCGCAGGGACAGGGGGCCTACAATGAGCAGTTCTTC	CASSKAQGQGAYNEQFF
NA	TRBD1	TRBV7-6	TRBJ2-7	TGTGCCAGCAGCCAGACAGGGAGCCTATCCCCCTACGAGCAGTACTTC	CASSQTGSLSPYEQYF
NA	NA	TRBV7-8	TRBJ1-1	TGTGCCAGCAGCCCCGCCGGGGTAATGGCTTTCTTT	CASSPAGVMAFF
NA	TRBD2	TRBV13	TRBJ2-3	TGTGCCAGCAGCTTAGCGGCTAGCGGGGGCGTCTTAGCAGATACGCAGTATTTT	CASSLAASGGVLADTQYF
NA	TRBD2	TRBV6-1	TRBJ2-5	TGTGCCAGCAGTGAAGCGGTGGGGGGGGAGACCCAGTACTTC	CASSEAVGGETQYF
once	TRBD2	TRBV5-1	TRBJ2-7	TGCGCCAGCAGCTTTCCACCTCGGGGGGGACTAGCGGAGAGCTCCTACGAGCAGTACTTC	CASSFPPRGGLAESSYEQYF
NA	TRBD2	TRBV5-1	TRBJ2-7	TGCGCCAGCAGCTTGGTGCTAGCGGGGGGGCCCGACGAGCAGTACTTC	CASSLVLAGGPDEQYF
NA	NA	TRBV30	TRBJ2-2	TGTGCCTGCGGGGGCACCGGGGAGCTGTTTTTT	CACGGTGELFF
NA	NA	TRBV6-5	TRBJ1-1	TGTGCCAGCAGTTACGCAGGACAGACCCCGAACACTGAAGCTTTCTTT	CASSYAGQTPNTEAFF
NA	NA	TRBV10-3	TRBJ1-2	TGTGCCATCAGTGATCAGGGCTTGAGCGGCTACACCTTC	CAISDQGLSGYTF
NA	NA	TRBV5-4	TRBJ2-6	TGTGCCAGCAGCTTGGAGGCCAGGGGAACTGGGGCCAACGTCCTGACTTTC	CASSLEARGTGANVLTF
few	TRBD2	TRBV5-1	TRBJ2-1	TGCGCCAGCAGCTTGGCTAGCGGGAGTGGGAATGAGCAGTTCTTC	CASSLASGSGNEQFF
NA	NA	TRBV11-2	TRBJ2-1	TGTGCCAGCAGCTTTGGACTGAGCTCCTACAATGAGCAGTTCTTC	CASSFGLSSYNEQFF
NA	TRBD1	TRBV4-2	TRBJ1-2	TGTGCCAGCAGCCAAACGGACAGGGCGCGGGGCTACACCTTC	CASSQTDRARGYTF
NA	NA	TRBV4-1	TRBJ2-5	TGCGCCAGCAGCCAAGATTGGAGGGCGGTACGGACCCAGTACTTC	CASSQDWRAVRTQYF
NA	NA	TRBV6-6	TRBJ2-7	TGTGCCAGCAGCTCCTCCTCCTACGAGCAGTACTTC	CASSSSSYEQYF
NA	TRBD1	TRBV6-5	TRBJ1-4	TGTGCCTCCCACGGGACAGGGGATGAAAAACTGTTTTTT	CASHGTGDEKLFF
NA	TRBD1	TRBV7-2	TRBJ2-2	TGTGCCAGCAGTAAAACCCGGACAGGGGAGGCCGGGGAGCTGTTTTTT	CASSKTRTGEAGELFF
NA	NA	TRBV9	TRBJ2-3	TGTGCCAGCAGCGTAGTCGATTCCGGGGTAGGCACAGATACGCAGTATTTT	CASSVVDSGVGTDTQYF
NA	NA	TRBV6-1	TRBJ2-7	TGTGCCAGCAGTGAAGGACACACGGTCGAGCAGTACTTC	CASSEGHTVEQYF
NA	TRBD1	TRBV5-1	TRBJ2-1	TGCGCCAGCAGCTCGGGGACAGGGGCTCTGGTGGAGCAGTTCTTC	CASSSGTGALVEQFF
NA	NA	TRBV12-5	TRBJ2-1	TGTGCTAGTGCCATTGGAGCGGGTGAGCAGTTCTTC	CASAIGAGEQFF
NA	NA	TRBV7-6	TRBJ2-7	TGTGCCAGCAGCCCGGGGGAGCCCCCCTACGAGCAGTACTTC	CASSPGEPPYEQYF
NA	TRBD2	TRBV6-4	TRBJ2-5	TGTGCCAGCAGTGATTCCTTTAGCGGGGGGGCGGGCGAGACCCAGTACTTC	CASSDSFSGGAGETQYF
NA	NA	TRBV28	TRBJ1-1	TGTGCCAGCAGTCCGAGGGATTCGAACACTGAAGCTTTCTTT	CASSPRDSNTEAFF
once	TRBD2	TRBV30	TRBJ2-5	TGTGCCTGGAGTGTACGTACTAGCGGGGGGAAAGAGACCCAGTACTTC	CAWSVRTSGGKETQYF
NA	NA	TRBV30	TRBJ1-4	TGTGCCTGGAGTGTAGAGTGGGCTGTGACTAATGAAAAACTGTTTTTT	CAWSVEWAVTNEKLFF
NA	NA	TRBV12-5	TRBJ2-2	TGTGCTAGTGGTTTGGGAGGAAACACCGGGGAGCTGTTTTTT	CASGLGGNTGELFF
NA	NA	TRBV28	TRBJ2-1	TGTGCCAGCAGCAGGATCCTCAGGGGCTCCTACAATGAGCAGTTCTTC	CASSRILRGSYNEQFF
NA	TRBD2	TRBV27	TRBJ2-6	TGTGCCAGCAGTTTGGGACTAGCGACTGGGGCCAACGTCCTGACTTTC	CASSLGLATGANVLTF
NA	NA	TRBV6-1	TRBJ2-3	TGTGCCAGCAGTGAGCGTCCCGTCTCGGGTTTCGCAGATACGCAGTATTTT	CASSERPVSGFADTQYF
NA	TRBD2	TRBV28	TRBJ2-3	TGTGCCAGCAGGGGACTAGCGGGAGTGTTTCTAGATACGCAGTATTTT	CASRGLAGVFLDTQYF